This TCR beta chain was obtained from a study of persistence of HIV-infected CD4 T cells. The study's findings and limits: TCR analyses could not target the rare provirus-carrying CMV-responding cells.

The V segment lost 3 bases and the J segment 0 bases; nucleotides outside the gene matches: 2. CDR1 is SGHRS and CDR2 is YFSETQ in the germline V gene. CDR3 length: 16 amino acids. Sequencing used immunoSEQ version 4 in survey mode. Template was genomic DNA at about 9.3 ng/uL, with up to about 1 ug used per sample. Some clones are missing from TCRdb's copy, which holds only in-frame ones; the method was immunoSEQ multiplex PCR. The sample holds under 25,000 clones, roughly 70% seen once. About this clone itself: Its antigen is as yet unknown.

An overlapping HIV-1 Gag peptide pool stimulated these cells at 0.95 to 1 ug/peptide/mL. CD4+ T cells upregulating both CD40 ligand and CD69 were sorted as responding cells. These HIV-1-infected adults initiated suppressive ART in chronic infection. CD8+ T cells were removed from PBMCs prior to stimulation. Specimen: CD4+ T cells sorted from PBMCs after roughly 18-hour stimulation, collected from a patient who received antiretroviral therapy. The rearrangement links TRBV5-1 to TRBJ2-3; 12 bases line up with TRBD2. The clonotype comes from an adult man with HIV who was CMV-seropositive. CDR3 DNA sequence: TGCGCCAGCAGCTCACTAGCGGGGGGCAGCACAGATACGCAGTATTTT. Protein: CASSSLAGGSTDTQYF.